The 7 T cell receptor beta chains given below trace back to one sample, sequenced in a study of T cell repertoires in cytomegalovirus infection. These TCRs are of unknown antigen specificity. TCRdb redid the calling of the reads with MiXCR, one entry per CDR3 protein. This table has around 23,000 distinct CDR3 sequences, approximately 22% appearing once. The specimen was CD8+ T cells from cultured PBMCs, collected from culture after CMV antigen stimulation. The receptors were gathered from a human donor in good health (CMV status not recorded). Some clones in this sample may be carry-over from other donors' samples.

This chain joins TRBV9 and TRBJ2-1; 11 positions match TRBD2. CDR1 SGDLS and CDR2 YYNGEE come from the germline V gene. The CDR3 is 16 amino acids. V was clipped by 3 bases and J by 8 bases; unmatched bases: 10. CDR3 sequence: CASSGGSGGAFYEQFF. The CDR3 region has the DNA TGTGCCAGCAGCGGAGGTAGCGGGGGGGCCTTTTATGAGCAGTTCTTC.

This clonotype has at least ten counts. This chain joins TRBV12-3 or TRBV12-4 and TRBJ2-5; TRBD1 matches 12 bases. The CDR3 is made up of 16 amino acids. After removal of 6 bases from V and 2 bases from J, the junction contained 7 bases not matched to a gene. Here the CDR3 DNA reads TGTGCCAGCAGCCAGTGGGGACAGGGGGCACAAGAGACCCAGTACTTC. It encodes CASSQWGQGAQETQYF.

This chain connects TRBV5-1 to TRBJ1-5; possible D gene TRBD1, 5 bases. This CDR3 is built from 12 residues. In germline, CDR1 is SGHRS, CDR2 YFSETQ. Trimming shortened V by 5 bases and J by 4 bases, and 7 bases separated the two germline ends. CDR3 nucleotide sequence: TGCGCCAGCAGGAACAGGAATCAGCCCCAGCATTTT. This sequence encodes CASRNRNQPQHF.

A single count supports this clonotype. J is TRBJ1-2 and V is TRBV6-2 or TRBV6-3; possible D gene TRBD1, 6 bases. This CDR3 is built from 15 residues. Germline CDR1 MNHEY, CDR2 SVGEGT. V lost 6 bases to trimming and J lost 5 bases, with 19 bases between them. As DNA, the CDR3 is TGTGCCAGCAGACCTGACAGGAGAGGGGGTTATGGCTACACCTTC. It encodes CASRPDRRGGYGYTF.

The genes are TRBV4-1 and TRBJ1-2; D gene unclear. Germline assignment: CDR1 MGHRA and CDR2 YSYEKL. The CDR3 is made up of 13 amino acids. V gave up 0 bases and J gave up 13 bases, with 15 bases separating them. CDR3 coding DNA: TGCGCCAGCAGCCAAGAAATACAGCGGGAACGCACCTTC. Its protein is CASSQEIQRERTF.

The rearrangement links TRBV6-6 to TRBJ2-1; 7 nucleotides agree with TRBD1. From germline, CDR1 is MNHNY and CDR2 SVGAGI (reference sequence). The length of the CDR3 is 17 residues. V gave up 2 bases and J gave up 3 bases; unmatched junction bases: 10. CDR3 amino acids: CASSYPSGTANYNEQFF. The CDR3 DNA reads as TGTGCCAGCAGTTACCCGTCCGGGACAGCCAACTACAATGAGCAGTTCTTC.

This clonotype occurred many times. The rearrangement uses TRBV7-6 and TRBJ1-3; the D is unclear. The ends were cut back, 3 bases at V and 3 bases at J, with 6 bases in the middle. Germline assignment: CDR1 SGHVS and CDR2 FNYEAQ. CDR3 length: 13 residues. This chain's CDR3 is CASSFTHGNTIYF. CDR3 bases: TGTGCCAGCAGCTTTACCCATGGAAACACCATATATTTT.